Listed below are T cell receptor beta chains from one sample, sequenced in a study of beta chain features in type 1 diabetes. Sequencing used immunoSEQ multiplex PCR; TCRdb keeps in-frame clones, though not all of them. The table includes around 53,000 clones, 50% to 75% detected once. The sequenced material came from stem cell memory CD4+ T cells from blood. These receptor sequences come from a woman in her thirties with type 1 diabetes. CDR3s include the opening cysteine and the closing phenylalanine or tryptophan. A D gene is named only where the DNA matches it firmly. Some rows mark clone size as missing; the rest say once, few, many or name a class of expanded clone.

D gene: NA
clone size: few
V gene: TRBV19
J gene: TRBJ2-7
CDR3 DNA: TGTGCCAGTAGTACGTCGGGGTACGAGCAGTACTTC
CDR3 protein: CASSTSGYEQYF

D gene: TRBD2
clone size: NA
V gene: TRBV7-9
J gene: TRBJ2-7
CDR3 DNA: TGTGCCGAGGGGCGGGAGAGGAGAATCGAGCAGTACTTC
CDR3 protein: CAEGRERRIEQYF

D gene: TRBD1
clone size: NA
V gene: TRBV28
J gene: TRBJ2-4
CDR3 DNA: TGTGCCAGCAGGCCGACAGGGATCCAAAACATTCAGTACTTC
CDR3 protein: CASRPTGIQNIQYF

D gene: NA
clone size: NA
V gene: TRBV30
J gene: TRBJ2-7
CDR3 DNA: TGTGCCTGGAGTTCCATAGTTAGGGGCAGGCCCTACGAGCAGTACTTC
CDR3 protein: CAWSSIVRGRPYEQYF

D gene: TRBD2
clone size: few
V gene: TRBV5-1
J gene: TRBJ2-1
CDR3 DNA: TGCGCCAGCAGCTTACTAGCGGGAGAAACATATTCCGATGGCCGCTCCTACAATGAGCAGTTCTTC
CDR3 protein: CASSLLAGETYSDGRSYNEQFF

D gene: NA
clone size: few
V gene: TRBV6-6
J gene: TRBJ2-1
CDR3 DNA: TGTGCCAGCAGGGCGTGGGGAGAAGGGTCCTACAATGAGCAGTTCTTC
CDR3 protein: CASRAWGEGSYNEQFF

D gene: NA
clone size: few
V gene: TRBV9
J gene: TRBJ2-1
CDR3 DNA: TGTGCCAGCAGCGTAGCGGGAGATGGCTACAATGAGCAGTTCTTC
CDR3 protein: CASSVAGDGYNEQFF

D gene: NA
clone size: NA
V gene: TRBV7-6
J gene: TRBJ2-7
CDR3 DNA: TGTGCCAGCAGCCCCACAGGGTCCGAGCAGTACTTC
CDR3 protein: CASSPTGSEQYF

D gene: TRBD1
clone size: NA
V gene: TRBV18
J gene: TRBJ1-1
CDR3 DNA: TGTGCCAGCTCACAGAACAGGGGTGGTACTGAAGCTTTCTTT
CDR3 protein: CASSQNRGGTEAFF

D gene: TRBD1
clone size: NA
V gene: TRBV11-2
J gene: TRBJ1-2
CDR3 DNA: TGTGCCAGCAGCGCAGAACGGACAGGGAATGGCTACACCTTC
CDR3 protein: CASSAERTGNGYTF

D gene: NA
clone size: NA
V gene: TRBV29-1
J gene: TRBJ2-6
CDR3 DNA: TGCAGCGTTGTCGGGGTGAGTGGGGCCAACGTCCTGACTTTC
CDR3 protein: CSVVGVSGANVLTF

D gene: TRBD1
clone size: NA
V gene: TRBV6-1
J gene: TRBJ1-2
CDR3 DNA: TGTGCCAACCGGGACAGGGATAACTATGGCTACACCTTC
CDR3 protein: CANRDRDNYGYTF

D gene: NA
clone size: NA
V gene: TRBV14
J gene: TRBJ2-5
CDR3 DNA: TGTGCCAGCAGCCAAGATCGTAGGACCCAGTACTTC
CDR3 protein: CASSQDRRTQYF

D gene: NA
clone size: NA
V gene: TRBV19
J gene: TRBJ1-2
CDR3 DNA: TGTGCCAGTAGTATAGAGGGGAGTTGGGGCTACACCTTC
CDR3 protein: CASSIEGSWGYTF